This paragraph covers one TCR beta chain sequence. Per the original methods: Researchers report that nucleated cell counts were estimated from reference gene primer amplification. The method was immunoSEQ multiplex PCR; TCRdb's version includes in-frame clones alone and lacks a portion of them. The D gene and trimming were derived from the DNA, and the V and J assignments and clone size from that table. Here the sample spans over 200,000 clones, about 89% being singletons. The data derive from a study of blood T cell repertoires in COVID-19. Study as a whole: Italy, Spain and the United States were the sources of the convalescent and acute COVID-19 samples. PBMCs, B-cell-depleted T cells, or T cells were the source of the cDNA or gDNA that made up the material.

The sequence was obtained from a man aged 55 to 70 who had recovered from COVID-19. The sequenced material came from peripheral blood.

For the CDR3, the DNA is TGTGCCAGCAGCCCTCGGTCCCAAGAGACCCAGTACTTC. Protein: CASSPRSQETQYF. The chain uses TRBV3-1 (or the pseudogene TRBV3-2) and TRBJ2-5, with D unresolved. Trimming pared 4 bases from V and 1 base from J, leaving 7 bases between. CDR1 and CDR2 from the germline V gene are LGHDT and YNNKEL (reference sequence). The CDR3 totals 13 residues.